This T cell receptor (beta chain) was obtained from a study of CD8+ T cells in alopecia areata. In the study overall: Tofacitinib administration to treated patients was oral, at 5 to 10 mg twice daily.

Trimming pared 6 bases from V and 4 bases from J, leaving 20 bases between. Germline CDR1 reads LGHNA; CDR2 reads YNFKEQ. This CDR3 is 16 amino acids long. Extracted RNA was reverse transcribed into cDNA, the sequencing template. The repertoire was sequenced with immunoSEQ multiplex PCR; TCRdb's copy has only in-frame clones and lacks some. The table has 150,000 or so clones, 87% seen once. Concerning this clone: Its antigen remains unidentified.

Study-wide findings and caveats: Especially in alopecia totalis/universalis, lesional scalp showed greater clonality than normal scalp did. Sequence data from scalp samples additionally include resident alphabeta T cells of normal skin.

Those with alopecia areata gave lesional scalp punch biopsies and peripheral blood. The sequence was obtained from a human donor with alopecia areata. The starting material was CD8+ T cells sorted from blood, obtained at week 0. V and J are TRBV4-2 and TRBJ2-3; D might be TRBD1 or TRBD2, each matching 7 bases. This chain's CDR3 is CASRSRGGAVADTQYF. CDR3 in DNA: TGTGCCAGCAGAAGCAGGGGGGGGGCCGTAGCAGATACGCAGTATTTT.